Listed here are 15 T cell receptor beta chains from one sample, sequenced in a study of T cell responses to AZD1222 COVID-19 vaccine. The protocol was immunoSEQ multiplex PCR, while the TCRdb copy is restricted to in-frame clones and leaves out a portion. Here the sample spans more than 110,000 clones, 80% to 95% being singletons. Sample: peripheral blood, taken on day 0 of AZD1222 vaccination. The receptors derive from an adult in good health.

This sequence joins TRBV28 and TRBJ2-1; D may match TRBD1 or TRBD2 (6 bases each). Trimming took off 8 bases at V and 0 bases at J, with 29 bases between the two ends. This CDR3 is 20 amino acids long. Germline values: CDR1 MDHEN, CDR2 SYDVKM. CDR3 protein: CASLSLGGRDTTFSYNEQFF. The CDR3 DNA follows: TGTGCCAGCCTCAGTTTAGGGGGGCGGGACACCACTTTCTCCTACAATGAGCAGTTCTTC.

The chain has TRBV5-5 and TRBJ2-6; 8 bases are a match to TRBD2. J gave up 1 base and V 4 bases, and 10 bases lay outside the gene matches. CDR1 is SGHKS and CDR2 is YYEKEE in the germline V gene (reference sequence). This CDR3 contains 18 residues. The DNA of the CDR3 is TGTGCCAGCAGCAGAACTAGCGGAGGCCCGTCTGGGGCCAACGTCCTGACTTTC. This translates into CASSRTSGGPSGANVLTF.

This chain uses TRBV20-1 with TRBJ1-1, with D hard to call. Germline V gene sequence: CDR1 DFQATT, CDR2 SNEGSKA (reference sequence). Trimming took off 6 bases at V and 6 bases at J, with 8 bases between the two ends. This CDR3 has 10 residues. CDR3 protein: CSATNPEAFF. DNA of the CDR3: TGCAGTGCGACCAACCCTGAAGCTTTCTTT.

This clone was observed a single time. The chain carries TRBV7-9 and TRBJ1-1, with D possibly being TRBD1 (5 bases). The CDR3 has 14 amino acids. Trimming took off 5 bases at V and 1 base at J, with 11 bases between the two ends. Germline CDR1 SEHNR, CDR2 FQNEAQ (reference sequence). The CDR3 loop reads CASSQIGQNTEAFF. CDR3 coding DNA: TGTGCCAGCAGCCAAATTGGACAGAACACTGAAGCTTTCTTT. Looking up the rest from reference TRBV7-9 and TRBJ1-1 gives the full variable domain: DTGVSQNPRHKITKRGQNVTFRCDPISEHNRLYWYRQTLGQGPEFLTYFQNEAQLEKSRLLSDRFSAERPKGSFSTLEIQRTEQGDSAMYLCASSQIGQNTEAFFGQGTRLTVV.

V gene TRBV4-1 combines with J gene TRBJ2-5; 7 nucleotides match TRBD2. Per the germline V gene, CDR1 is MGHRA and CDR2 is YSYEKL. The length of the CDR3 is 12 residues. The junction had 7 bases not matched to a gene; V was cut back by 2 bases and J by 13 bases. CDR3 coding DNA: TGCGCCAGCAGCCAATTAGCGGGCCCTTTGTACTTC. This encodes CASSQLAGPLYF.

The chain links TRBV11-1 to TRBJ2-3; D is undetermined. This CDR3 region has 12 residues. V lost 1 base and J 7 bases, leaving 6 bases between the germline ends. Germline values: CDR1 SGHAT, CDR2 FQDESV (reference sequence). The CDR3 loop is CASSLGLHTQYF. The CDR3 coding sequence is TGTGCCAGCAGCTTAGGCCTTCATACGCAGTATTTT.

Here the CDR3 reads CATSRSGGAFNEQFF. CDR3 in DNA: TGTGCCACCAGCAGAAGCGGGGGGGCTTTTAATGAGCAGTTCTTC. The chain uses TRBV15 and TRBJ2-1, with TRBD2 matching 10 bases. From germline, CDR1 is LNHNV and CDR2 YYDKDF (reference sequence). With 2 bases clipped from V and 7 bases from J, the junction kept 5 bases outside the gene matches. The CDR3 covers 15 residues.

This clone was detected once. J is TRBJ1-3 and V is TRBV6-1, with a possible D match to TRBD1 (5 bases). The V gene lost 1 base and the J gene lost 0 bases, with 13 bases spanning the gap. This CDR3 region has 17 residues. Germline lookup yields CDR1 MNHNS and CDR2 SASEGT. DNA of the CDR3: TGTGCCAGCAGTGAAGAGCCGGGGGGATACTCTGGAAACACCATATATTTT. Encoded protein: CASSEEPGGYSGNTIYF.

The chain has TRBV4-1 and TRBJ2-7; D might be TRBD2 (6 bases). The CDR3 runs to 15 residues. Germline loops: CDR1 MGHRA, CDR2 YSYEKL. Trimming removed 0 bases from V and 1 base from J, with 10 bases in between. The CDR3, as DNA: TGCGCCAGCAGCCAAGAAGGACTATATTCCTACGAGCAGTACTTC. Amino acid sequence: CASSQEGLYSYEQYF.

CDR3 region: CASSRLPPGGSLNEKLFF. In DNA, the CDR3 is TGTGCCAGCAGCCGACTTCCGCCAGGGGGGTCGCTTAATGAAAAACTGTTTTTT. The chain joins TRBV6-6 to TRBJ1-4, with 7 bases matching TRBD1. Germline V gene lookup returns CDR1 MNHNY and CDR2 SVGAGI (reference sequence). This CDR3 contains 18 residues. V lost 6 bases to trimming and J lost 4 bases; unmatched junction nucleotides: 17.

The V and J genes are TRBV2 and TRBJ1-5, with 9 bases aligning to TRBD1. There are 17 residues in the CDR3. Germline CDR1 reads SNHLY; CDR2 reads FYNNEI. J was trimmed by 1 base and V by 3 bases; bases with no gene match: 7. The CDR3 is CASSDGTGSRSNQPQHF. CDR3 DNA sequence: TGTGCCAGCAGTGATGGGACAGGGAGTAGGAGCAATCAGCCCCAGCATTTT.

The V call is TRBV5-4, the J call TRBJ2-1, with TRBD2 identical over 12 bases. The CDR3 loop spans 15 amino acids. With V trimmed by 1 base and J by 8 bases, 4 bases remained unmatched. Germline CDR1 reads SGHNT; CDR2 reads YYREEE (reference sequence). CDR3 sequence reads: CASSLLRLAGDEQFF. CDR3 coding DNA: TGTGCCAGCAGCTTGCTCCGACTAGCGGGAGATGAGCAGTTCTTC.

This chain uses TRBV5-5 with TRBJ1-2; perhaps TRBD1 as D (6 bases). Trimming removed 1 base from V and 5 bases from J, with 9 bases in between. The CDR3 is 13 amino acids. CDR1 is SGHKS and CDR2 is YYEKEE in the germline V gene (reference sequence). The chain's CDR3 is CASSLWGLYGYTF. DNA of the CDR3: TGTGCCAGCAGCTTGTGGGGGCTTTATGGCTACACCTTC.

J is TRBJ2-1 and V is TRBV4-1; the D is unclear. The CDR3 extends over 17 amino acids. CDR1 and CDR2 (germline): MGHRA, YSYEKL. V gave up 0 bases and J gave up 0 bases, with 12 bases separating them. CDR3 sequence (DNA): TGCGCCAGCAGCCAAGATGTCAGGCCTTTCTCCTACAATGAGCAGTTCTTC. This codes for CASSQDVRPFSYNEQFF.

The chain couples TRBV7-3 to TRBJ2-1; 9 bases are a match to TRBD2. This CDR3 has 15 residues. Germline CDR1 and CDR2: SGHTA and FQGTGA. V shed 5 bases, J shed 9 bases, and the junction held 11 bases outside the gene matches. CDR3 sequence: CASSPGASGIVEQFF. The CDR3 nucleotides are TGTGCCAGCAGCCCCGGCGCTAGCGGGATAGTTGAGCAGTTCTTC.